This TCR beta chain was sequenced during a study of spatial heterogeneity in lung cancer. Study-wide context: Detected sequences consistently included more beta-chain ones than alpha-chain ones.

V lost 7 bases to trimming and J lost 6 bases; unmatched junction nucleotides: 8. The CDR3 loop spans 15 amino acids. The time point is: sample taken at primary tumor resection. From tumor, nontumor lung or frozen PBMC, whole RNA was taken unsorted for sequencing. TCRdb reanalysed the 5' RACE reads using MiXCR and keeps one entry per CDR3 protein. The sample shows 30,000 to 40,000 distinct CDR3 sequences, 3% to 3.5% of them seen only once. This clonotype originated in a male donor with early-stage non-small cell lung cancer. The rearrangement uses TRBV12-3 or TRBV12-4 and TRBJ2-1; 11 nucleotides agree with TRBD2. The sample in question was normal lung tissue next to the tumor, obtained at surgery. This chain's CDR3 is CASMGLAADLNEQFF. CDR3 DNA sequence: TGTGCCAGCATGGGACTAGCGGCAGACCTCAATGAGCAGTTCTTC.